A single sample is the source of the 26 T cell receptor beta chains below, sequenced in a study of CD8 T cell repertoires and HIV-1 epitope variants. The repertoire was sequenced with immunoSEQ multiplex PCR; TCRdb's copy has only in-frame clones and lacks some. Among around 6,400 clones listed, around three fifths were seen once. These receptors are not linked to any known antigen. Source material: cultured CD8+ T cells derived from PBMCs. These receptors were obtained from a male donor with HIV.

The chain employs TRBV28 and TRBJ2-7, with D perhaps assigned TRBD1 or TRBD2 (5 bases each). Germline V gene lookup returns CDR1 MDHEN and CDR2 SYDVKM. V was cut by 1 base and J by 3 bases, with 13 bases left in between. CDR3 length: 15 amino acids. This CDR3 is CASSLYGGGSYEQYF. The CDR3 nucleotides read TGTGCCAGCAGTTTATATGGGGGTGGTAGCTACGAGCAGTACTTC.

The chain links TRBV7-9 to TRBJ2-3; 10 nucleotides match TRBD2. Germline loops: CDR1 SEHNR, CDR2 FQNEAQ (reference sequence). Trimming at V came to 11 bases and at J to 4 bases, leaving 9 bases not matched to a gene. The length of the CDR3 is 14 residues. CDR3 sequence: CACQTSGNSDTQYF. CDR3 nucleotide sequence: TGTGCCTGCCAAACTAGCGGGAATTCAGATACGCAGTATTTT.

This CDR3 is CASSQGQNTGELFF. CDR3 nucleotide sequence: TGTGCCAGCAGCCAGGGACAGAACACCGGGGAGCTGTTTTTT. The rearrangement links TRBV6-5 to TRBJ2-2, with D maybe TRBD1 (6 bases). This CDR3 comprises 14 residues. V was clipped by 6 bases and J by 1 base, with 9 bases between them. Germline CDR1 reads MNHEY; CDR2 reads SVGAGI.

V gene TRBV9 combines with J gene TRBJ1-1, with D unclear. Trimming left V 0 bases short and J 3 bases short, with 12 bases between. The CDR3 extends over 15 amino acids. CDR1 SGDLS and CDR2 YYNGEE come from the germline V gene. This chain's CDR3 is CASSVDPTLYTEAFF. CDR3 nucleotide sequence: TGTGCCAGCAGCGTAGACCCCACATTGTACACTGAAGCTTTCTTT.

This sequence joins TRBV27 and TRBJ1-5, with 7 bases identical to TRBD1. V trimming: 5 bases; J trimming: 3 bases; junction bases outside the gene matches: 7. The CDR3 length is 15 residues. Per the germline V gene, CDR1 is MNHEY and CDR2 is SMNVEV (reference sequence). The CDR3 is CASSPDRVYNQPQHF. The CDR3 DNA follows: TGTGCCAGCAGTCCCGACAGGGTGTACAATCAGCCCCAGCATTTT.

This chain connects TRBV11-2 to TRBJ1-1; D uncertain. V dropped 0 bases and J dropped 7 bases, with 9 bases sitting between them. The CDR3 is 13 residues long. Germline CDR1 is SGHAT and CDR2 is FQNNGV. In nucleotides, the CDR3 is TGTGCCAGCAGCTTAGATCCCTCTATTGAAGCTTTCTTT. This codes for CASSLDPSIEAFF. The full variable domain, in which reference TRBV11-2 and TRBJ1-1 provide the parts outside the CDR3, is EAGVAQSPRYKIIEKRQSVAFWCNPISGHATLYWYQQILGQGPKLLIQFQNNGVVDDSQLPKDRFSAERLKGVDSTLKIQPAKLEDSAVYLCASSLDPSIEAFFGQGTRLTVV.

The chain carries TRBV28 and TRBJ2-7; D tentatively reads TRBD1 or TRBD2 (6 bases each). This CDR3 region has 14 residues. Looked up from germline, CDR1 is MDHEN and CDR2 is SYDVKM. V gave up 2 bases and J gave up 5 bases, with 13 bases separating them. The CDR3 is CASSLGGGMDEQYF. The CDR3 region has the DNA TGTGCCAGCAGTTTAGGAGGGGGAATGGACGAGCAGTACTTC.

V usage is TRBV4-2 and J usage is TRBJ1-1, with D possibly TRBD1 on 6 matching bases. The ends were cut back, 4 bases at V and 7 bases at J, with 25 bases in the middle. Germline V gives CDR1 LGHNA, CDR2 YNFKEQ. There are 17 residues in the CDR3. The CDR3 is CASSPPGAGSNGGEAFF. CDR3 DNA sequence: TGTGCCAGCAGCCCCCCAGGGGCAGGATCGAACGGAGGTGAAGCTTTCTTT.

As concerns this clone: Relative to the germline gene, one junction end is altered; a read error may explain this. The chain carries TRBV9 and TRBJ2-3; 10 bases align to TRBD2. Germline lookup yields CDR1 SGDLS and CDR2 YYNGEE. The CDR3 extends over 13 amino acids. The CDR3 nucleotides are TGTGCCAGCAGCGTAGGTAGCGGGGGGCGCCCCTTATTT. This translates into CASSVGSGGRPLF.

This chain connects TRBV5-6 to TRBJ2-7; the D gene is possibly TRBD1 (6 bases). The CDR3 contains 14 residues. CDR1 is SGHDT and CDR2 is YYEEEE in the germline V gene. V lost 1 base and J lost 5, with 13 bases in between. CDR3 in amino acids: CASSLIQGVHEQYF. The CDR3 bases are TGTGCCAGCAGCTTGATACAGGGAGTACACGAGCAGTACTTC.

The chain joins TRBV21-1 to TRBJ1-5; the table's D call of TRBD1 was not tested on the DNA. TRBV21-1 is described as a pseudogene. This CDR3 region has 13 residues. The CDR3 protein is CASGRTGNQPQHF. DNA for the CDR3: TGTGCCAGCGGAAGGACAGGCAATCAGCCCCAGCATTTT.

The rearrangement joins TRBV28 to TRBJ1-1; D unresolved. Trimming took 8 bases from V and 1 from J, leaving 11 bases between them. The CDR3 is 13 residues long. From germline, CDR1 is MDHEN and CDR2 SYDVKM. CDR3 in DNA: TGTGCCAGCTCACGAGGCGGGAACACTGAAGCTTTCTTT. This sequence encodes CASSRGGNTEAFF.

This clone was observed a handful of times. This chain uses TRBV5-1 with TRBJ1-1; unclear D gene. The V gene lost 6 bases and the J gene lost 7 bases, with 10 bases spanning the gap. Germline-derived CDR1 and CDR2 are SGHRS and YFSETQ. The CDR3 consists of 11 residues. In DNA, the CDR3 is TGCGCCAGCACCGGTAACGGTGAAGCTTTCTTT. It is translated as CASTGNGEAFF.

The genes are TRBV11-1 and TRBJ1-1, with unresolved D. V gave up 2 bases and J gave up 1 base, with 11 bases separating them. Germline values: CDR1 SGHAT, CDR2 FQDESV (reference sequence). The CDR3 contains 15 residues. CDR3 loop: CASSLRAGRNTEAFF. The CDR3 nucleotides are TGTGCCAGCAGCTTACGGGCTGGGAGGAACACTGAAGCTTTCTTT. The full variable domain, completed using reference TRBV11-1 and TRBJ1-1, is EAEVAQSPRYKITEKSQAVAFWCDPISGHATLYWYRQILGQGPELLVQFQDESVVDDSQLPKDRFSAERLKGVDSTLKIQPAELGDSAMYLCASSLRAGRNTEAFFGQGTRLTVV.

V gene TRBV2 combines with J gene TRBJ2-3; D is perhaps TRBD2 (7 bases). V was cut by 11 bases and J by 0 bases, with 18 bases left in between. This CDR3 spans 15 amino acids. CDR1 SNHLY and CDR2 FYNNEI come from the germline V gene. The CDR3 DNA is TGTGCCGAGGGGGGGACTCCCCCTAGCACAGATACGCAGTATTTT. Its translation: CAEGGTPPSTDTQYF.

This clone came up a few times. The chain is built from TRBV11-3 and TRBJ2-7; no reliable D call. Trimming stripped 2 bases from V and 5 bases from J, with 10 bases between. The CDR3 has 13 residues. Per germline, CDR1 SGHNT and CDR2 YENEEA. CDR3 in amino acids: CASSLTRWDEQYF. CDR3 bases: TGTGCCAGCAGCTTAACACGGTGGGACGAGCAGTACTTC.

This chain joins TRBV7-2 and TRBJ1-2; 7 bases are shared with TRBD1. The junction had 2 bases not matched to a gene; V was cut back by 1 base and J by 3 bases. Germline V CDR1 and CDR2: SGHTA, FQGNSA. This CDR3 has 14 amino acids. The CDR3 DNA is TGTGCCAGCAGCTTAGACACAGGGGACTATGGCTACACCTTC. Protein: CASSLDTGDYGYTF. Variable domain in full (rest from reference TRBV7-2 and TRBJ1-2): GAGVSQSPSNKVTEKGKDVELRCDPISGHTALYWYRQSLGQGLEFLIYFQGNSAPDKSGLPSDRFSAERTGGSVSTLTIQRTQQEDSAVYLCASSLDTGDYGYTFGSGTRLTVV.

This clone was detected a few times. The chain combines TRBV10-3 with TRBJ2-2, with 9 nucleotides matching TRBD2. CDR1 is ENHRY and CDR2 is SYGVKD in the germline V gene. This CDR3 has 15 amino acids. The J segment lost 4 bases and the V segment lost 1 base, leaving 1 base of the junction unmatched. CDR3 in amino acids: CAISELLAGTGELFF. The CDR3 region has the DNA TGTGCCATCAGTGAGTTACTAGCGGGCACCGGGGAGCTGTTTTTT.

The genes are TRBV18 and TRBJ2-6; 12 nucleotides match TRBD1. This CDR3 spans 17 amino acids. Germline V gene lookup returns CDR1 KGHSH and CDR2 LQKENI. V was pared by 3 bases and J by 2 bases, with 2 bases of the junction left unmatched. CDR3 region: CASSPGTGGAGANVLTF. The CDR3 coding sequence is TGTGCCAGCTCACCCGGGACAGGGGGCGCTGGGGCCAACGTCCTGACTTTC. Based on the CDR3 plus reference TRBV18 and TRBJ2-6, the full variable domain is NAGVMQNPRHLVRRRGQEARLRCSPMKGHSHVYWYRQLPEEGLKFMVYLQKENIIDESGMPKERFSAEFPKEGPSILRIQQVVRGDSAAYFCASSPGTGGAGANVLTFGAGSRLTVL.

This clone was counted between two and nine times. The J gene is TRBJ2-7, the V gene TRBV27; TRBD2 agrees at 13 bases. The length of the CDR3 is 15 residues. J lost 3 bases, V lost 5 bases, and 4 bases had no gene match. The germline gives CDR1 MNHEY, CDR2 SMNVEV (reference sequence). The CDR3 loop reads CASSLGTSGVYEQYF. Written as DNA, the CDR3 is TGTGCCAGCAGTCTTGGGACTAGCGGGGTCTACGAGCAGTACTTC.

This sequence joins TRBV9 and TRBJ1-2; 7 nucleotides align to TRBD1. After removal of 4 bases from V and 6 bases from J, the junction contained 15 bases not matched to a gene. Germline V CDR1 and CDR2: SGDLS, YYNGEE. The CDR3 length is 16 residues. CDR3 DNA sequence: TGTGCCAGCAGCATATCCGGGACAGTGCCTTCGGATGGCTACACCTTC. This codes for CASSISGTVPSDGYTF.

As DNA, the CDR3 is TGTGCCAGCATCGGACTAGCGGGGTACGAGCAGTACTTC. Amino acid sequence: CASIGLAGYEQYF. V usage is TRBV6-5 and J usage is TRBJ2-7, with TRBD2 matching 12 bases. This CDR3 spans 13 amino acids. The germline CDR1 and CDR2 sequences are MNHEY and SVGAGI. The ends lost 7 bases at V and 4 bases at J; junction bases unmatched: 2.

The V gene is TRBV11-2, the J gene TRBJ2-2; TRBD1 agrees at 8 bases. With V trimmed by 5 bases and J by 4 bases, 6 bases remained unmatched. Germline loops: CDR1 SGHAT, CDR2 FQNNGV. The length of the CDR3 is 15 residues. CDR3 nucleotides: TGTGCCAGCAGCCCTCAGACAGGGGTCACCGGGGAGCTGTTTTTT. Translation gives CASSPQTGVTGELFF.

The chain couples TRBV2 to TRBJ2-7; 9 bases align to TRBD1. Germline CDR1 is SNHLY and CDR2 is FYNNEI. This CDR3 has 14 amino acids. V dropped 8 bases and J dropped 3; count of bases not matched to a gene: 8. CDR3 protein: CASEGRTGDYEQYF. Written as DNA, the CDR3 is TGTGCCAGCGAGGGTCGGACAGGGGACTACGAGCAGTACTTC.

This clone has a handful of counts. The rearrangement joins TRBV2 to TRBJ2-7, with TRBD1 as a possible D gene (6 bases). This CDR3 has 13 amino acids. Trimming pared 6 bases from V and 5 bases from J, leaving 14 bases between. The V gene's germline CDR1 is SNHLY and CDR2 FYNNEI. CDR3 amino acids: CASRGTPYNEQYF. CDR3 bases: TGTGCCAGCAGAGGGACACCCTATAACGAGCAGTACTTC.

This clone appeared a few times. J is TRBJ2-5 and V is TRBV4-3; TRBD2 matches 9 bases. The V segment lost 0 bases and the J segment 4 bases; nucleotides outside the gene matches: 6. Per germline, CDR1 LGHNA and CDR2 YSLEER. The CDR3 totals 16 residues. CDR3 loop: CASSQDKRGAGETQYF. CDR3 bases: TGCGCCAGCAGCCAAGATAAGCGGGGGGCGGGAGAGACCCAGTACTTC.